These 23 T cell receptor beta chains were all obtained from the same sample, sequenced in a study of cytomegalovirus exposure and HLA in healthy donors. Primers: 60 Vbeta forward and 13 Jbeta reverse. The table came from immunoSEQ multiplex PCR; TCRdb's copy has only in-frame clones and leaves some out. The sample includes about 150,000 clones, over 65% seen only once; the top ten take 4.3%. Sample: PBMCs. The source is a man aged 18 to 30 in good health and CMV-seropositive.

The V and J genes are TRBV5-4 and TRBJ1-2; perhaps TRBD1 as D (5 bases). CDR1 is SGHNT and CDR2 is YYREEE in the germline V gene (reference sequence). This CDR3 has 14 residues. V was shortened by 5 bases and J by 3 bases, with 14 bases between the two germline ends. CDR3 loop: CASRKIGADYGYTF. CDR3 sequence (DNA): TGTGCCAGCAGAAAAATAGGGGCGGACTATGGCTACACCTTC.

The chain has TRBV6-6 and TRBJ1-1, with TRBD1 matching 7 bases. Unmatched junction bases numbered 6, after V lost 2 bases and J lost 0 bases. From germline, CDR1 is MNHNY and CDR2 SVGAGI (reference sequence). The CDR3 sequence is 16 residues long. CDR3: CASSYGTEGVNTEAFF. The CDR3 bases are TGTGCCAGCAGTTACGGGACAGAGGGCGTGAACACTGAAGCTTTCTTT.

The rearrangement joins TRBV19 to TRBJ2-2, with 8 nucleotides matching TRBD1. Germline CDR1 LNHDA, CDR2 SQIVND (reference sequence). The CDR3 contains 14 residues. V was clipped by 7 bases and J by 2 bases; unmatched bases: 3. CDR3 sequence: CASTDRGNTGELFF. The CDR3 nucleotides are TGTGCCAGTACCGACAGGGGTAACACCGGGGAGCTGTTTTTT.

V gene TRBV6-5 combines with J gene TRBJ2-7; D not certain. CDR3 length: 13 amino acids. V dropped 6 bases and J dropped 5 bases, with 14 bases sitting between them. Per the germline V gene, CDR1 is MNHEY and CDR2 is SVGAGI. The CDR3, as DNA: TGTGCCAGCAGCCAACCAGGTCTCCACGAGCAGTACTTC. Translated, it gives CASSQPGLHEQYF.

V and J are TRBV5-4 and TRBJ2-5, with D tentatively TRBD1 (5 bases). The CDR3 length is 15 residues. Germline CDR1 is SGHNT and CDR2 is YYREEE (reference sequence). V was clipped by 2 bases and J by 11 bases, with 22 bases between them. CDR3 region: CASSLPRSAGSQQYF. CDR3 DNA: TGTGCCAGCAGCTTACCTCGTTCCGCAGGGTCTCAGCAGTACTTC.

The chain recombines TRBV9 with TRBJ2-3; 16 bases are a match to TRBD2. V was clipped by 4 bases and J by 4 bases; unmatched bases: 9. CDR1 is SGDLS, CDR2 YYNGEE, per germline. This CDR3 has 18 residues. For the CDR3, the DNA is TGTGCCAGCAGCTTCCCGGGACTAGCGGGAGGGCTTCCAGATACGCAGTATTTT. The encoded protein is CASSFPGLAGGLPDTQYF.

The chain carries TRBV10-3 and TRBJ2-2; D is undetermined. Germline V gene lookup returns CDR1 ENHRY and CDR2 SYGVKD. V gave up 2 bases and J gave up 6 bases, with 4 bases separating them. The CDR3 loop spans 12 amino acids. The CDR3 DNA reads TGTGCCATCAGTGAGGGCCCCGGGGAGCTGTTTTTT. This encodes CAISEGPGELFF.

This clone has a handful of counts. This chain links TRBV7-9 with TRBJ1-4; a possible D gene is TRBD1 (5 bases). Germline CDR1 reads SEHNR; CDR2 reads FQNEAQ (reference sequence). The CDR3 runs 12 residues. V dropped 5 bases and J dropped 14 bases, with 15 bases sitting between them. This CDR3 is CASSNPQGSLFF. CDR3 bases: TGTGCCAGCAGCAATCCGCAGGGAAGTCTGTTTTTT. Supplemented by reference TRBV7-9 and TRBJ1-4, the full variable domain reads DTGVSQNPRHKITKRGQNVTFRCDPISEHNRLYWYRQTLGQGPEFLTYFQNEAQLEKSRLLSDRFSAERPKGSFSTLEIQRTEQGDSAMYLCASSNPQGSLFFGSGTQLSVL.

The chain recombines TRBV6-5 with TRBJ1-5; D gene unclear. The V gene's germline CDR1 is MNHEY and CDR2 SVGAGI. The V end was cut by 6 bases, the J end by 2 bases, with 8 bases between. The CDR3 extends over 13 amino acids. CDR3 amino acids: CASRSSGNQPQHF. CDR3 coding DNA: TGTGCCAGCAGAAGTAGTGGCAATCAGCCCCAGCATTTT.

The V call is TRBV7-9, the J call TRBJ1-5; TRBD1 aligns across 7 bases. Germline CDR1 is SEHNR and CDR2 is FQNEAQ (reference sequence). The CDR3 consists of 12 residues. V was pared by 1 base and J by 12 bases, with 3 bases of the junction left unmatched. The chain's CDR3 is CASSLGQGFQHF. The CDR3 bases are TGTGCCAGCAGCTTAGGACAGGGATTCCAGCATTTT.

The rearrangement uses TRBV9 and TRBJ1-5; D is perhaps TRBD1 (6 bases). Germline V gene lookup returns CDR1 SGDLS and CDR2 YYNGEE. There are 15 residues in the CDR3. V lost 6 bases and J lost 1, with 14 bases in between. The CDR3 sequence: CASKEGVGSNQPQHF. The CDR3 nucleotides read TGTGCCAGCAAAGAGGGGGTGGGAAGCAATCAGCCCCAGCATTTT. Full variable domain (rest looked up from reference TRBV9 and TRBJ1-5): DSGVTQTPKHLITATGQRVTLRCSPRSGDLSVYWYQQSLDQGLQFLIQYYNGEERAKGNILERFSAQQFPDLHSELNLSSLELGDSALYFCASKEGVGSNQPQHFGDGTRLSIL.

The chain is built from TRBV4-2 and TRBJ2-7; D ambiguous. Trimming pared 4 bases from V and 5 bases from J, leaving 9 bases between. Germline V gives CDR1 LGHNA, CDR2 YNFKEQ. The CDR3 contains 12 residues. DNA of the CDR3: TGTGCCAGCAGCCCGCGATCTAACGAGCAGTACTTC. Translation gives CASSPRSNEQYF.

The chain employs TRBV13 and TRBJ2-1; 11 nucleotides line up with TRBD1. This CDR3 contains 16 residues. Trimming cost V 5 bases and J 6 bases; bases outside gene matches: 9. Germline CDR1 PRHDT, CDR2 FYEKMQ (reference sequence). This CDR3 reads CASSPIRDRGGNEQFF. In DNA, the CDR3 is TGTGCCAGCAGCCCCATCCGGGACAGGGGGGGCAATGAGCAGTTCTTC.

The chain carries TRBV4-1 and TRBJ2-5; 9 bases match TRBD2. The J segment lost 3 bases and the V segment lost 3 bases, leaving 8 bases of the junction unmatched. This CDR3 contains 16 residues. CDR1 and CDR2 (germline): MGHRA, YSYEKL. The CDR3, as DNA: TGCGCCAGCAGCCAGGCAGGCCTAGCGGGAAAAGAGACCCAGTACTTC. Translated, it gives CASSQAGLAGKETQYF.

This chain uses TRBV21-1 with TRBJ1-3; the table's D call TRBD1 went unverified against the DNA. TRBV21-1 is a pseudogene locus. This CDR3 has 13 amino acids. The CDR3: CARGTGAGNTIYF. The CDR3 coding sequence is TGTGCCAGAGGAACAGGGGCGGGAAACACCATATATTTT.

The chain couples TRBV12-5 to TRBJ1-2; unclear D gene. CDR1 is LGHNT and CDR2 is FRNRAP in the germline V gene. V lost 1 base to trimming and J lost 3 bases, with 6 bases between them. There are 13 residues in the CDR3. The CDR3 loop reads CASGLGEDYGYTF. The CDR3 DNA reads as TGTGCTAGTGGTTTGGGTGAGGACTATGGCTACACCTTC.

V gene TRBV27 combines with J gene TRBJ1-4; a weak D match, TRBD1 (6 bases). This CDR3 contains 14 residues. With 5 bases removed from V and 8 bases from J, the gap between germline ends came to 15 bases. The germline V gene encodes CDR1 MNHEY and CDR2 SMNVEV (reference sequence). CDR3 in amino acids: CASSRLGGLEKLFF. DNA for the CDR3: TGTGCCAGCAGTCGGCTGGGGGGGCTAGAAAAACTGTTTTTT. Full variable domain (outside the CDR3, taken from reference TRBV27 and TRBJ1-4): EAQVTQNPRYLITVTGKKLTVTCSQNMNHEYMSWYRQDPGLGLRQIYYSMNVEVTDKGDVPEGYKVSRKEKRNFPLILESPSPNQTSLYFCASSRLGGLEKLFFGSGTQLSVL.

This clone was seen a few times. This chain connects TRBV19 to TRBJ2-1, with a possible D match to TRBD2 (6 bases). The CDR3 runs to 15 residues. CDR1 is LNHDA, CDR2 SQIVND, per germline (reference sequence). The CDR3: CASGIMGGPYNEQFF. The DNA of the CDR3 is TGTGCTTCCGGAATCATGGGGGGACCCTACAATGAGCAGTTCTTC. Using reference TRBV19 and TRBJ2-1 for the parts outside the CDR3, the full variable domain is DGGITQSPKYLFRKEGQNVTLSCEQNLNHDAMYWYRQDPGQGLRLIYYSQIVNDFQKGDIAEGYSVSREKKESFPLTVTSAQKNPTAFYLCASGIMGGPYNEQFFGPGTRLTVL.

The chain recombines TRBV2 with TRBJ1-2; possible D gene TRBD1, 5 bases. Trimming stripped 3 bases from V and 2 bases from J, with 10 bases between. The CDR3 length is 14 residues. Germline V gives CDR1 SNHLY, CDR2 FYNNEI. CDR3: CASSEGRVNYGYTF. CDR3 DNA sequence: TGTGCCAGCAGTGAGGGCAGGGTGAACTATGGCTACACCTTC.

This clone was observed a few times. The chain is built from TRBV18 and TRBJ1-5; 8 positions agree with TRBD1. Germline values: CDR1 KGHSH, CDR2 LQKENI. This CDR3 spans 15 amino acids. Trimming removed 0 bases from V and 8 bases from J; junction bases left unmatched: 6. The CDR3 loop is CASSPPGAGGKPQHF. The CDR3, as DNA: TGTGCCAGCTCACCACCGGGGGCAGGGGGCAAGCCCCAGCATTTT.

The CDR3 here is CASSLYRGYNEQFF. CDR3 nucleotides: TGTGCCAGCAGTTTATACAGGGGGTACAATGAGCAGTTCTTC. This sequence joins TRBV28 and TRBJ2-1; 8 positions match TRBD1. CDR1 is MDHEN, CDR2 SYDVKM, per germline. CDR3 size: 14 residues. V trimming: 1 base; J trimming: 4 bases; junction bases outside the gene matches: 0.

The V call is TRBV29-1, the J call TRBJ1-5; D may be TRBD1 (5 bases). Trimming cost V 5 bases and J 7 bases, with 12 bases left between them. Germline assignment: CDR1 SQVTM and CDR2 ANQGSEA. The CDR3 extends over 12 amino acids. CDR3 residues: CSVRQGSQPQHF. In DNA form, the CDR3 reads TGCAGCGTTAGGCAGGGCAGCCAGCCCCAGCATTTT.

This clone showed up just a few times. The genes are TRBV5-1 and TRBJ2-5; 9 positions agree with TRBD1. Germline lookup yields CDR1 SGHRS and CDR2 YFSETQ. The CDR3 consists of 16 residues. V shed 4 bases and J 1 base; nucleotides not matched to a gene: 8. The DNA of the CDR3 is TGCGCCAGCAGCCGAGGGACAGGGAGCCTCCAAGAGACCCAGTACTTC. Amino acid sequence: CASSRGTGSLQETQYF.